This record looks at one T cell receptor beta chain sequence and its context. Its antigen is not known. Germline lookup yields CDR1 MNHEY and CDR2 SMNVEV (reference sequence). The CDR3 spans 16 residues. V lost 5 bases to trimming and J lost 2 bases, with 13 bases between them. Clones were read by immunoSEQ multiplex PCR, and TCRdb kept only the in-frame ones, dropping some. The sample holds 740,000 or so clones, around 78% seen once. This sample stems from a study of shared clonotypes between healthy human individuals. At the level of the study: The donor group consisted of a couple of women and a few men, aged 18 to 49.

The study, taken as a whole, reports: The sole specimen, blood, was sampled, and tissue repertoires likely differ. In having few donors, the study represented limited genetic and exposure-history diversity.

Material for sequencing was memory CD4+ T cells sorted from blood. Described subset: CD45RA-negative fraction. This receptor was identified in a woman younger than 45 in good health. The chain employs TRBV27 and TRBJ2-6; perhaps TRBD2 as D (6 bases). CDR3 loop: CASSRRGSAGANVLTF. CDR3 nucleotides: TGTGCCAGCAGTCGGAGGGGATCGGCTGGGGCCAACGTCCTGACTTTC.